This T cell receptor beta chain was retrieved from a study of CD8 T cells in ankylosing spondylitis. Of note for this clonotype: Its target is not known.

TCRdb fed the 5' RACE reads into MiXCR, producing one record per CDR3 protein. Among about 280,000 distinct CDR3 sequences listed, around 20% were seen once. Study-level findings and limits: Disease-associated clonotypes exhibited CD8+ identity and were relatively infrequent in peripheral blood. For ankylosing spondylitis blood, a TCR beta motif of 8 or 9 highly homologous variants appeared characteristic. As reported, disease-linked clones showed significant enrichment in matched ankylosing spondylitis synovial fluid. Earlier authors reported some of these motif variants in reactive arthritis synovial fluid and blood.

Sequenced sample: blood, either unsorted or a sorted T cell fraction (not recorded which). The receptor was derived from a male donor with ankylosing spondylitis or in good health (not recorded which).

Here the CDR3 DNA reads TGTGCCAGCAGCCCGGGACAAGGCCCCTTCTCTGGAAACACCATATATTTT. This translates into CASSPGQGPFSGNTIYF. V and J are TRBV12-3 or TRBV12-4 and TRBJ1-3, with D possibly TRBD1 on 6 matching bases. Trimming took off 6 bases at V and 0 bases at J, with 18 bases between the two ends. The CDR3 is made up of 17 amino acids.